The clone carrying this TCR beta chain was observed many times. Germline V gives CDR1 SGHVS, CDR2 FQNEAQ. CDR3 length equals 14 residues. The V gene end was trimmed by 4 bases and the J gene end by 5 bases; junction bases not matched to a gene: 7. This sample was taken from a study of T cells after yellow fever vaccination. One entry per CDR3 protein, called by TCRdb with MiXCR from the 5' RACE reads. The data contain 150,000 to 200,000 distinct CDR3 sequences, approximately 10% of them singletons. The input for sequencing was CD8+ T cells sorted from PBMCs, taken 15 days after the yellow fever booster vaccination. This chain links TRBV7-8 with TRBJ2-7; TRBD1 matches at 8 bases. The origin of this receptor is a man aged 18 to 30 who received the YFV17D yellow fever vaccine. CDR3 protein: CASSSRTGYHEQYF. CDR3 DNA sequence: TGTGCCAGCAGCTCCCGGACAGGGTACCACGAGCAGTACTTC.